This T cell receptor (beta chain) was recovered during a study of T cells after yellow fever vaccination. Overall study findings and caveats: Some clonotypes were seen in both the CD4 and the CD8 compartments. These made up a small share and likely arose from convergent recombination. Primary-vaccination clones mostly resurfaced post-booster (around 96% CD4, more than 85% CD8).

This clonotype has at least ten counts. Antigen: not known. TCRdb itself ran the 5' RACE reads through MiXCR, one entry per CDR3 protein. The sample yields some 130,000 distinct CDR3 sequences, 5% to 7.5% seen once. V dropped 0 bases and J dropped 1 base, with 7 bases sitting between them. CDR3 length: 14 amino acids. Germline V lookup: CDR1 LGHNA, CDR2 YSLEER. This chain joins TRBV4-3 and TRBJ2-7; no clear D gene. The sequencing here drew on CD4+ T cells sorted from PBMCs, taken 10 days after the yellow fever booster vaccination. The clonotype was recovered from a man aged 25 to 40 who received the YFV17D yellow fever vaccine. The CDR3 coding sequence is TGCGCCAGCAGCCAAGATAGATGGTCCTACGAGCAGTACTTC. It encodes CASSQDRWSYEQYF.